This T cell receptor (beta chain) came from a study of pediatric ulcerative colitis. The ends lost 7 bases at V and 4 bases at J; junction bases unmatched: 6. The CDR3 extends over 14 amino acids. In germline, CDR1 is WSHSY, CDR2 SAAADI. Study findings and constraints: Ulcerative colitis patients shared more blood-rectal clones than controls.

About this clone: Its antigen is unidentified.

Profiling relied on immunoSEQ multiplex PCR, and the TCRdb table lists in-frame clones only, not all of them. The table records approximately 22,000 clones, approximately 74% of them present only once. During colonoscopy, one to two rectal pinch biopsies were collected. The diagnostic colonoscopy in ulcerative colitis patients preceded any immunosuppressive treatment. The sequencing sample was made of gut tissue. This receptor was taken from a boy aged 10-17 years with severe ulcerative colitis. This chain joins TRBV10-2 and TRBJ2-1; 8 bases align to TRBD1. In DNA, the CDR3 is TGCGCCAGCAAAGGGACAGGAGATTACAATGAGCAGTTCTTC. Its translation: CASKGTGDYNEQFF.